Listed here is a single T cell receptor beta chain. V lost 1 base and J 4 bases, leaving 8 bases between the germline ends. Germline V gene lookup returns CDR1 KGHSH and CDR2 LQKENI. The CDR3 runs 13 residues. The data originate from a study of blood T cell repertoires in COVID-19. Here immunoSEQ multiplex PCR was the method, and the copy in TCRdb shows in-frame clones only, minus some. The sample shows about 320,000 clones, about nine tenths of them seen only once. Source material: PBMCs or T cells enriched from blood (not recorded which). The TCR sequence derives from a man aged 55 to 69 who had recovered from COVID-19. This sequence joins TRBV18 and TRBJ2-7; tentative D call: TRBD1 (6 bases). The CDR3 spells CASSPRRGYEQYF. CDR3 DNA sequence: TGTGCCAGCTCACCACGTAGGGGGTACGAGCAGTACTTC. Drawing the rest from reference TRBV18 and TRBJ2-7, the complete variable domain is NAGVMQNPRHLVRRRGQEARLRCSPMKGHSHVYWYRQLPEEGLKFMVYLQKENIIDESGMPKERFSAEFPKEGPSILRIQQVVRGDSAAYFCASSPRRGYEQYFGPGTRLTVT.